This is a list of T cell receptor beta chains from one sample in a study of blood T cell repertoires in COVID-19. Produced via immunoSEQ multiplex PCR; TCRdb's table is partial and in-frame only. Here the sample spans under 250,000 clones, 86% being singletons. Sequences were obtained from peripheral blood. These receptors were obtained from a man older than 75 with acute or convalescent COVID-19. The CDR3 runs from the conserved cysteine through the conserved F or W. Each record gives: clone size, V gene, CDR3 length, D gene, J gene, CDR3 DNA, CDR3 protein. The D gene is left open where the match is weak. The listing skips clone size in some rows; elsewhere it reads once, few, many or a size class.

-	TRBV28	14	-	TRBJ2-5	TGTGCCAGCAGTTTAGGCCAGGGGAGAACGGCCCAGTACTTC	CASSLGQGRTAQYF
-	TRBV6-5	14	-	TRBJ2-7	TGTGCCAGCAGTTTACAACAGGGAACCTACGAGCAGTACTTC	CASSLQQGTYEQYF
once	TRBV4-1	18	TRBD1	TRBJ1-5	TGCGCCAGCAGCCAAGATGTAACAGGGGGATTTAACAATCAGCCCCAGCATTTT	CASSQDVTGGFNNQPQHF
-	TRBV27	17	-	TRBJ1-2	TGTGCCAGCAGTTTAGTGGGAGGGCAGGCCCGGTCAGATGGCTACACCTTC	CASSLVGGQARSDGYTF
once	TRBV27	15	TRBD1	TRBJ1-6	TGTGCCAGCAGTTTAAGAGGGACAGGTGTGGCACCCCTCCACTTT	CASSLRGTGVAPLHF
once	TRBV9	14	-	TRBJ2-5	TGTGCCAGCAGCGCTAGACTAGGGGAAGAGACCCAGTACTTC	CASSARLGEETQYF
-	TRBV7-5	15	-	TRBJ2-5	TGTGCCAGAAGCCGGTGTACAGGGCCTCAGGAGACCCAGTACTTC	CARSRCTGPQETQYF
-	TRBV18	15	TRBD2	TRBJ2-3	TGTGCCAGCTCGTCCGGGACTAGAAGCACAGATACGCAGTATTTT	CASSSGTRSTDTQYF
-	TRBV6-5	16	-	TRBJ1-1	TGTGCCAGCAGTTACTCCGGCAGGGGAAAGGCTAACGAAGCTTTCTTT	CASSYSGRGKANEAFF
-	TRBV5-1	15	-	TRBJ1-3	TGCGCCAGCAGCCCGGGTGGAACGTCTGGAAACACCATATATTTT	CASSPGGTSGNTIYF
-	TRBV28	13	-	TRBJ1-5	-	CASSLGVGRGSNF
-	TRBV11-2	14	TRBD2	TRBJ2-7	TGTGCCAGCAGCTTGGGGACTAGCGGTTACGAGCAGTACTTC	CASSLGTSGYEQYF
few	TRBV2	15	TRBD1	TRBJ1-5	TGTGCCAGCAGGGGACAGGCCGCTAGCAATCAGCCCCAGCATTTT	CASRGQAASNQPQHF
-	TRBV7-9	13	-	TRBJ2-7	TGTGCCAGCAGCGGTCAACGGACACGCGAGCAGTACTTC	CASSGQRTREQYF
-	TRBV11-3	15	-	TRBJ2-3	TGTGCCAGCAGCTTAGACGGGACTTATACAGATACGCAGTATTTT	CASSLDGTYTDTQYF
-	TRBV19	17	TRBD2	TRBJ2-3	TGTGCCAGTAAGATAGCGGGAGGTCGGGGGGCCACAGATACGCAGTATTTT	CASKIAGGRGATDTQYF
-	TRBV11-3	14	-	TRBJ2-5	TGTGCCAGCAGCCCAGGACAGTTCGGTGGGGCCCAGTACTTC	CASSPGQFGGAQYF
few	TRBV7-9	15	TRBD1	TRBJ1-1	TGTGCCAGCAGCCCTACTGACAGGGTTAACACTGAAGCTTTCTTT	CASSPTDRVNTEAFF
-	TRBV3-1/TRBV3-2	15	-	TRBJ1-2	TGTGCCAGCAGCCGCCCCGCGCCGGGGGGCAGCCGCTACACCTTC	CASSRPAPGGSRYTF
once	TRBV19	14	TRBD1	TRBJ1-6	TGTGCCAGTAGTATGACAGGGCGTGATTCACCCCTCCACTTT	CASSMTGRDSPLHF
once	TRBV6-5	14	TRBD1	TRBJ1-1	TGTGCCAGCAGTACAGGGGGCCTCGGCACTGAAGCTTTCTTT	CASSTGGLGTEAFF
once	TRBV9	16	TRBD1	TRBJ1-2	TGTGCCAGCAGCCCGAGTGATGGGACAGGTGTCGCGAGCTACACCTTC	CASSPSDGTGVASYTF
-	TRBV23-1	11	-	TRBJ1-2	TGCGCCAACAAAAACAGCGGAGGCTACACCTTC	CANKNSGGYTF
-	TRBV19	15	TRBD1	TRBJ1-6	TGTGCCAGTACCCCCCAGGGGGGCTATAATTCACCCCTCCACTTT	CASTPQGGYNSPLHF
few	TRBV18	14	-	TRBJ1-5	TGTGCCAGCTCACCGGACACAACGGCTCAGCCCCAGCATTTT	CASSPDTTAQPQHF
-	TRBV4-2	16	TRBD2	TRBJ2-5	TGTGCCAGCAGCCAAACTTCGGGGGGGCCTGAAGAGACCCAGTACTTC	CASSQTSGGPEETQYF
-	TRBV28	14	-	TRBJ1-5	TGTGCCAGCACCCAATGGGGGGGAATGCAGCCCCAGCATTTT	CASTQWGGMQPQHF
-	TRBV7-2	15	-	TRBJ1-1	TGTGCCAGCAGCACTACTTCGGGAATAACCACTGAAGCTTTCTTT	CASSTTSGITTEAFF
-	TRBV7-9	16	-	TRBJ1-5	TGTGCCAGCAGCTCGCAAAGCGATTATAGCAATCAGCCCCAGCATTTT	CASSSQSDYSNQPQHF
few	TRBV5-1	15	-	TRBJ2-7	TGCGCCAGCAGCCCCTGGGACATCTACTCCTACGAGCAGTACTTC	CASSPWDIYSYEQYF
-	TRBV7-9	15	TRBD2	TRBJ2-1	TGTGCCAGCAGTCTCAGCGGGGCCCTTGCCAATGAGCAGTTCTTC	CASSLSGALANEQFF
-	TRBV11-3	13	-	TRBJ2-5	TGTGCCAGCAGCTTAAGTAGCCTTGAGACCCAGTACTTC	CASSLSSLETQYF
once	TRBV5-1	19	TRBD1	TRBJ1-2	TGCGCCAGCAGCCTAGGAGGGTCAGGGGGCGTAGGCGGTCTATATGGCTACACCTTC	CASSLGGSGGVGGLYGYTF
-	TRBV19	14	-	TRBJ2-3	TGTGCCAGTAGTATACAGGCCAACACAGATACGCAGTATTTT	CASSIQANTDTQYF
once	TRBV7-6	17	TRBD2	TRBJ2-1	TGTGCCAGCAGCTTAGCTCCTAGCGGGAGCTCCTACAATGAGCAGTTCTTC	CASSLAPSGSSYNEQFF
-	TRBV3-1/TRBV3-2	14	TRBD1	TRBJ1-5	TGTGCCAGCAGCCCTACAGGGGGCGTTCAGCCCCAGCATTTT	CASSPTGGVQPQHF
-	TRBV3-1/TRBV3-2	14	-	TRBJ1-6	TGTGCCAGCAGCCAAGTTGGAGAAAATTCACCCCTCCACTTT	CASSQVGENSPLHF
-	TRBV18	17	-	TRBJ1-5	TGTGCCAGCTCACCCTTCGAAACAGGGCCGAGCAATCAGCCCCAGCATTTT	CASSPFETGPSNQPQHF
-	TRBV2	14	TRBD1	TRBJ1-5	TGTGCCAGCAGCGGGACAGGGTCCATTCAGCCCCAGCATTTT	CASSGTGSIQPQHF
-	TRBV19	16	TRBD1	TRBJ1-5	TGTGCCAGTAGAGCCGAGGACAGGGGGAGCAATCAGCCCCAGCATTTT	CASRAEDRGSNQPQHF
-	TRBV25-1	15	TRBD1	TRBJ1-2	TGTGCCAGCAGTGGGGGGACAGGGGCCTTTTATGGCTACACCTTC	CASSGGTGAFYGYTF
once	TRBV5-8	13	-	TRBJ1-1	TGTGCCAGCAGGTTGACAGGGAACACTGAAGCTTTCTTT	CASRLTGNTEAFF
-	TRBV4-2	16	TRBD2	TRBJ2-3	TGTGCCAGCAGCCAAGACCCAGGGCGGGAGACAGATACGCAGTATTTT	CASSQDPGRETDTQYF
-	TRBV15	15	-	TRBJ1-6	TGTGCCACCAGCACAAGGGGTATTGATTCCTCACCCCTCCACTTT	CATSTRGIDSSPLHF